A selection of T cell receptor beta chains follows, all from one sample in a study of tumor-infiltrating lymphocytes in localized non-small cell lung cancer. Clones were sequenced by immunoSEQ multiplex PCR, and TCRdb holds only the in-frame ones, with some missing. Among over 10,000 clones listed, 65% to 85% were seen once. Sequences were obtained from uninvolved lung tissue not adjacent to the tumor. The receptors here all came from a human donor with non-small cell lung cancer. CDR3s include the opening cysteine and the closing phenylalanine or tryptophan. D genes are given only for firm matches.

D gene: TRBD1; V gene: TRBV9; J gene: TRBJ2-2; CDR3 protein: CASQEGTGRANTGELFF; CDR3 DNA: TGTGCCAGCCAGGAGGGGACAGGGAGGGCGAACACCGGGGAGCTGTTTTTT
D gene: NA; V gene: TRBV28; J gene: TRBJ1-2; CDR3 protein: CASRTLQGRLGYTF; CDR3 DNA: TGTGCCAGCAGAACTCTACAGGGCCGGCTGGGCTACACCTTC
D gene: NA; V gene: TRBV2; J gene: TRBJ1-3; CDR3 protein: CASGQGNTIYF; CDR3 DNA: TGTGCCAGCGGACAGGGAAACACCATATATTTT
D gene: NA; V gene: TRBV28; J gene: TRBJ1-3; CDR3 protein: CASSLPGAGNTIYF; CDR3 DNA: TGTGCCAGCAGTTTGCCCGGGGCTGGAAACACCATATATTTT
D gene: NA; V gene: TRBV7-2; J gene: TRBJ2-7; CDR3 protein: CASSSKTGSYEQYF; CDR3 DNA: TGTGCCAGCAGCTCAAAGACAGGCTCCTACGAGCAGTACTTC
D gene: TRBD1; V gene: TRBV12-5; J gene: TRBJ1-2; CDR3 protein: CANPRGDRANYGYTF; CDR3 DNA: TGTGCTAACCCCCGGGGGGACAGAGCTAACTATGGCTACACCTTC
D gene: NA; V gene: TRBV10-1; J gene: TRBJ1-1; CDR3 protein: CASSESLNTEAFF; CDR3 DNA: TGCGCCAGCAGTGAGTCGTTGAACACTGAAGCTTTCTTT
D gene: NA; V gene: TRBV6-6; J gene: TRBJ2-1; CDR3 protein: CASSETVNEQFF; CDR3 DNA: TGTGCCAGCAGTGAGACTGTCAATGAGCAGTTCTTC
D gene: NA; V gene: TRBV15; J gene: TRBJ2-1; CDR3 protein: CATSRDSETNEQFF; CDR3 DNA: TGTGCCACCAGCAGGGACAGCGAGACCAATGAGCAGTTCTTC
D gene: NA; V gene: TRBV7-8; J gene: TRBJ2-7; CDR3 protein: CASSFDTSYEQYF; CDR3 DNA: TGTGCCAGCAGCTTCGACACCTCCTACGAGCAGTACTTC
D gene: NA; V gene: TRBV19; J gene: TRBJ1-4; CDR3 protein: CASSIGGTNANEKLFF; CDR3 DNA: TGTGCCAGTAGTATCGGGGGAACCAACGCCAATGAAAAACTGTTTTTT
D gene: NA; V gene: TRBV29-1; J gene: TRBJ1-2; CDR3 protein: CSVENPGVPNYGYTF; CDR3 DNA: TGCAGCGTTGAAAACCCCGGGGTCCCTAACTATGGCTACACCTTC
D gene: TRBD2; V gene: TRBV25-1; J gene: TRBJ2-2; CDR3 protein: CASTGGGELFF; CDR3 DNA: TGTGCCAGCACGGGGGGAGGGGAGCTGTTTTTT
D gene: TRBD2; V gene: TRBV5-1; J gene: TRBJ2-1; CDR3 protein: CASSMGRGGNNEQFF; CDR3 DNA: TGCGCCAGCAGCATGGGGCGGGGGGGCAACAATGAGCAGTTCTTC
D gene: TRBD2; V gene: TRBV27; J gene: TRBJ2-1; CDR3 protein: CASTYIAGVDYNEQFF; CDR3 DNA: TGTGCCAGCACCTACATAGCGGGGGTCGACTACAATGAGCAGTTCTTC
D gene: NA; V gene: TRBV7-3; J gene: TRBJ2-3; CDR3 protein: CASSLNQGGIDTQYF; CDR3 DNA: TGTGCCAGCAGCTTAAATCAGGGAGGAATAGATACGCAGTATTTT
D gene: TRBD1; V gene: TRBV10-3; J gene: TRBJ1-2; CDR3 protein: CAITQGQVQGGYTF; CDR3 DNA: TGTGCCATCACCCAAGGACAGGTCCAGGGAGGCTACACCTTC
D gene: NA; V gene: TRBV4-1; J gene: TRBJ2-7; CDR3 protein: CASSQGLRTDGEQYF; CDR3 DNA: TGCGCCAGCAGCCAAGGATTGAGGACAGATGGTGAGCAGTACTTC
D gene: NA; V gene: TRBV30; J gene: TRBJ1-5; CDR3 protein: CAWSADSNQPQHF; CDR3 DNA: TGTGCCTGGAGTGCAGATAGCAATCAGCCCCAGCATTTT
D gene: NA; V gene: TRBV6-1; J gene: TRBJ2-7; CDR3 protein: CASSVRANYEQYF; CDR3 DNA: TGTGCCAGCTCGGTTCGTGCAAACTACGAGCAGTACTTC
D gene: NA; V gene: TRBV11-2; J gene: TRBJ2-7; CDR3 protein: CASSTHSMGEQYF; CDR3 DNA: TGTGCCAGCAGCACCCACTCGATGGGCGAGCAGTACTTC
D gene: NA; V gene: TRBV27; J gene: TRBJ2-7; CDR3 protein: CASTLNGPTAEQYF; CDR3 DNA: TGTGCCAGCACCCTGAACGGGCCCACTGCCGAGCAGTACTTC
D gene: TRBD2; V gene: TRBV7-2; J gene: TRBJ2-3; CDR3 protein: CASSLGLAGFTDTQYF; CDR3 DNA: TGTGCCAGCAGCCTAGGACTAGCGGGATTCACAGATACGCAGTATTTT
D gene: NA; V gene: TRBV14; J gene: TRBJ1-1; CDR3 protein: CASSQRGNTEAFF; CDR3 DNA: TGTGCCAGCAGCCAACGGGGGAACACTGAAGCTTTCTTT
D gene: NA; V gene: TRBV4-2; J gene: TRBJ1-1; CDR3 protein: CASSLSQLGGTEAFF; CDR3 DNA: TGTGCCAGCAGCTTATCGCAACTCGGGGGCACTGAAGCTTTCTTT
D gene: NA; V gene: TRBV29-1; J gene: TRBJ1-2; CDR3 protein: CSVELDNGYTF; CDR3 DNA: TGCAGCGTTGAATTGGATAACGGCTACACCTTC
D gene: NA; V gene: TRBV27; J gene: TRBJ2-1; CDR3 protein: CASSISGSYNEQFF; CDR3 DNA: TGTGCCAGCAGTATAAGCGGGTCCTACAATGAGCAGTTCTTC
D gene: NA; V gene: TRBV7-2; J gene: TRBJ1-6; CDR3 protein: CASSLGPIYNSPLHF; CDR3 DNA: TGTGCCAGCAGCTTAGGACCGATTTATAATTCACCCCTCCACTTT
D gene: NA; V gene: TRBV4-1; J gene: TRBJ1-4; CDR3 protein: CASSQVIRVGYEKLFF; CDR3 DNA: TGCGCCAGCAGCCAAGTCATCAGGGTAGGGTATGAAAAACTGTTTTTT
D gene: NA; V gene: TRBV7-3; J gene: TRBJ1-1; CDR3 protein: CASSLLMNTEAFF; CDR3 DNA: TGTGCCAGCAGCTTGCTTATGAACACTGAAGCTTTCTTT
D gene: NA; V gene: TRBV5-1; J gene: TRBJ2-1; CDR3 protein: CASSLGGDSYNEQFF; CDR3 DNA: TGCGCCAGCAGCTTGGGGGGGGATTCTTACAATGAGCAGTTCTTC
D gene: NA; V gene: TRBV13; J gene: TRBJ2-5; CDR3 protein: CASSFRQAPAAQYF; CDR3 DNA: TGTGCCAGCAGCTTTAGACAGGCCCCCGCGGCCCAGTACTTC
D gene: NA; V gene: TRBV7-8; J gene: TRBJ1-1; CDR3 protein: CASSLSGATEAFF; CDR3 DNA: TGTGCCAGCAGCTTAAGTGGGGCAACTGAAGCTTTCTTT
D gene: NA; V gene: TRBV25-1; J gene: TRBJ2-7; CDR3 protein: CASGTGTPTYEQYF; CDR3 DNA: TGTGCCAGCGGAACCGGGACCCCAACCTACGAGCAGTACTTC
D gene: NA; V gene: TRBV7-8; J gene: TRBJ2-5; CDR3 protein: CASSPVQGETQYF; CDR3 DNA: TGTGCCAGCAGCCCAGTACAGGGCGAGACCCAGTACTTC